Listed here are 27 T cell receptor beta chains from one sample, sequenced in a study of CD8+ T cells in alopecia areata. Extraction of RNA preceded its reverse transcription into cDNA, which served as the sequencing template. Repertoires were generated with immunoSEQ multiplex PCR, while TCRdb's copy carries only in-frame clones and drops some. The sample carries more than 90,000 clones, around 64% recorded once. The sample taken for sequencing was CD4+ T cells sorted from blood. The receptor source for this set is a human donor in good health.

This rearrangement joins TRBV9 to TRBJ1-6; D ambiguous. Germline V gives CDR1 SGDLS, CDR2 YYNGEE. Trimming cost V 0 bases and J 7 bases, with 5 bases left between them. The CDR3 totals 13 residues. The CDR3 DNA reads as TGTGCCAGCAGCGTAGTTACAAATTCACCCCTCCACTTT. This codes for CASSVVTNSPLHF.

In its sample, this clone was seen a few times. The chain is built from TRBV4-2 and TRBJ2-5, with unresolved D. Germline assignment: CDR1 LGHNA and CDR2 YNFKEQ. V lost 4 bases and J lost 2, with 8 bases in between. The CDR3 has 13 amino acids. The CDR3 region is CASSLTEQETQYF. The CDR3 DNA follows: TGTGCCAGCAGCCTAACAGAGCAAGAGACCCAGTACTTC.

The rearrangement links TRBV6-5 to TRBJ2-1; 7 bases line up with TRBD1. Germline V gene data show CDR1 as MNHEY and CDR2 as SVGAGI. Trimming removed 9 bases from V and 9 bases from J; junction bases left unmatched: 11. This CDR3 is built from 13 residues. The CDR3 protein is CASCRGMDREQFF. CDR3 DNA: TGTGCCAGTTGCAGGGGGATGGATCGTGAGCAGTTCTTC.

A few counts support this clone. CDR3 in DNA: TGTGCCAGTAGGAGAATCGGGACTAACACCGGGGAGCTGTTTTTT. It codes for CASRRIGTNTGELFF. The rearrangement uses TRBV19 and TRBJ2-2; a possible D gene is TRBD2 (6 bases). The ends were cut back, 6 bases at V and 2 bases at J, with 13 bases in the middle. This CDR3 region has 15 residues. Per the germline V gene, CDR1 is LNHDA and CDR2 is SQIVND (reference sequence).

The V gene is TRBV11-2, the J gene TRBJ2-5; no firm D call. The CDR3 has 14 amino acids. V was pared by 1 base and J by 5 bases, with 11 bases between. Germline V gene lookup returns CDR1 SGHAT and CDR2 FQNNGV. CDR3 residues: CASSLVGHPETQYF. For the CDR3, the DNA is TGTGCCAGCAGCTTAGTCGGCCACCCGGAGACCCAGTACTTC. Variable domain in full (rest from reference TRBV11-2 and TRBJ2-5): EAGVAQSPRYKIIEKRQSVAFWCNPISGHATLYWYQQILGQGPKLLIQFQNNGVVDDSQLPKDRFSAERLKGVDSTLKIQPAKLEDSAVYLCASSLVGHPETQYFGPGTRLLVL.

The sample holds one count of this clone. One junction end does not reproduce the germline sequence, and a read error may be involved. J is TRBJ1-4 and V is TRBV2; D gene ambiguous. From germline, CDR1 is SNHLY and CDR2 FYNNEI. There are 14 residues in the CDR3. CDR3 sequence (DNA): TGTGCCAGCACTGAAGCAGAGTCTAATGAAAAACTGTTTTTT. It specifies CASTEAESNEKLFF.

J is TRBJ2-7 and V is TRBV2; 7 bases fit TRBD1. With V trimmed by 6 bases and J by 6 bases, 11 bases remained unmatched. Germline CDR1 is SNHLY and CDR2 is FYNNEI. This CDR3 contains 14 residues. The CDR3 region has the DNA TGTGCCAGCAGGGCCCGGACAGGTGGAGTCGAGCAGTACTTC. Translated: CASRARTGGVEQYF.

This clone was found once. A read error may be the cause here, since a much bigger clone is one base away. The V gene is TRBV11-3, the J gene TRBJ2-2; no firm D call. Germline assignment: CDR1 SGHNT and CDR2 YENEEA. V was cut by 0 bases and J by 4 bases, with 0 bases left in between. This CDR3 comprises 12 residues. CDR3: CASSLDTGELFF. Here the CDR3 DNA reads TGTGCCAGCAGCTTAGACACCGGGGAGCTGTTTTTT.

The chain recombines TRBV7-2 with TRBJ2-7; D gene uncertain. The CDR3 runs to 14 residues. Germline values: CDR1 SGHTA, CDR2 FQGNSA. V lost 1 base to trimming and J lost 5 bases, with 12 bases between them. The CDR3 sequence: CASSLVRPPHEQYF. CDR3 in DNA: TGTGCCAGCAGCTTAGTGCGACCACCACACGAGCAGTACTTC.

This clone was seen a handful of times. The chain recombines TRBV5-1 with TRBJ2-7, with D tentatively TRBD1 (6 bases). This CDR3 has 14 residues. V was shortened by 3 bases and J by 6 bases, with 16 bases between the two germline ends. Per germline, CDR1 SGHRS and CDR2 YFSETQ. For the CDR3, the DNA is TGCGCCAGCAGCTGGGGGCAGGGTACCTCCGAGCAGTACTTC. Translating it yields CASSWGQGTSEQYF. Supplemented by reference TRBV5-1 and TRBJ2-7, the full variable domain reads KAGVTQTPRYLIKTRGQQVTLSCSPISGHRSVSWYQQTPGQGLQFLFEYFSETQRNKGNFPGRFSGRQFSNSRSEMNVSTLELGDSALYLCASSWGQGTSEQYFGPGTRLTVT.

The J gene is TRBJ1-3, the V gene TRBV2; no clear D. CDR3 size: 14 residues. Trimming left V 6 bases short and J 0 bases short, with 9 bases between. CDR1 is SNHLY and CDR2 is FYNNEI in the germline V gene. The CDR3 coding sequence is TGTGCCAGCAGCGTCGGAATCTCTGGAAACACCATATATTTT. This gives the protein CASSVGISGNTIYF.

The chain employs TRBV5-6 and TRBJ2-3, with D perhaps matching TRBD1 or TRBD2 (6 bases each). Trimming removed 3 bases at V and 8 bases at J, with 16 bases between. Germline V gene lookup returns CDR1 SGHDT and CDR2 YYEEEE. The CDR3 runs 14 residues. This chain's CDR3 is CASSSDWRGATQYF. As DNA, the CDR3 is TGTGCCAGCAGCTCCGACTGGAGGGGGGCTACGCAGTATTTT.

The rearrangement joins TRBV5-1 to TRBJ1-2; D unclear. Germline CDR1 reads SGHRS; CDR2 reads YFSETQ. This CDR3 contains 14 residues. V lost 0 bases and J 4 bases, leaving 10 bases between the germline ends. CDR3 amino acids: CASSLDAATYGYTF. DNA for the CDR3: TGCGCCAGCAGCTTGGACGCAGCTACCTATGGCTACACCTTC.

The V gene is TRBV7-2, the J gene TRBJ1-5, with D possibly being TRBD1 (6 bases). V lost 2 bases and J 9 bases, leaving 14 bases between the germline ends. The CDR3 length is 14 residues. The germline CDR1 and CDR2 sequences are SGHTA and FQGNSA. Here the CDR3 DNA reads TGTGCCAGCAGCTTACGGCCAGGGGTTACGCCCCAGCATTTT. Amino acids: CASSLRPGVTPQHF.

The chain recombines TRBV4-1 with TRBJ2-7, with D maybe TRBD2 (5 bases). Germline values: CDR1 MGHRA, CDR2 YSYEKL. This CDR3 is built from 16 residues. V was cut by 0 bases and J by 3 bases, with 15 bases left in between. This chain's CDR3 is CASSQESGVWIYEQYF. The CDR3 bases are TGCGCCAGCAGCCAAGAGTCCGGGGTCTGGATCTACGAGCAGTACTTC.

In this sample, this clone turned up a few times. The V call is TRBV29-1, the J call TRBJ2-7; D uncertain. This CDR3 has 13 amino acids. Per the germline V gene, CDR1 is SQVTM and CDR2 is ANQGSEA. V was clipped by 4 bases and J by 3 bases, with 13 bases between them. CDR3 sequence (DNA): TGCAGCGTTGGGCCGCGAAAGGTCTACGAGCAGTACTTC. Its protein is CSVGPRKVYEQYF.

This chain joins TRBV29-1 and TRBJ1-1; TRBD1 matches at 7 bases. Per germline, CDR1 SQVTM and CDR2 ANQGSEA. The CDR3 has 11 residues. The chain's CDR3 is CSGRGESEAFF. The CDR3 nucleotides read TGCAGTGGCAGGGGGGAGTCTGAAGCTTTCTTT.

This chain uses TRBV4-1 with TRBJ2-2, with TRBD1 as a possible D gene (6 bases). Germline values: CDR1 MGHRA, CDR2 YSYEKL. The CDR3 runs to 17 residues. Trimming took off 0 bases at V and 0 bases at J, with 11 bases between the two ends. The CDR3 is CASSQELGASNTGELFF. The CDR3 DNA reads as TGCGCCAGCAGCCAAGAACTGGGGGCTTCGAACACCGGGGAGCTGTTTTTT.

This chain connects TRBV5-1 to TRBJ1-2; D uncertain. The V gene's germline CDR1 is SGHRS and CDR2 YFSETQ. V was shortened by 0 bases and J by 8 bases, with 8 bases between the two germline ends. The CDR3 runs to 12 residues. CDR3 loop: CASSLDSRGYTF. As DNA, the CDR3 is TGCGCCAGCAGCTTGGACAGTAGGGGCTACACCTTC.

The V and J genes are TRBV12-5 and TRBJ2-1; 12 positions agree with TRBD2. V was pared by 1 base and J by 7 bases, with 8 bases of the junction left unmatched. The CDR3 length is 17 residues. Germline V gene data show CDR1 as LGHNT and CDR2 as FRNRAP. The CDR3, as DNA: TGTGCTAGTGGTTTGGGGCTAGCGGGGGGGCCAAAAAATGAGCAGTTCTTC. It codes for CASGLGLAGGPKNEQFF.

The chain couples TRBV29-1 to TRBJ1-1, with D possibly being TRBD1 (6 bases). Germline CDR1 reads SQVTM; CDR2 reads ANQGSEA. The V end was cut by 3 bases, the J end by 1 base, with 9 bases between. This CDR3 spans 13 amino acids. CDR3 in DNA: TGCAGCGTTGATCAGGGGCCGAACACTGAAGCTTTCTTT. Translated: CSVDQGPNTEAFF.

The chain carries TRBV5-4 and TRBJ2-7, with TRBD1 identical over 9 bases. V trimming: 6 bases; J trimming: 5 bases; junction bases outside the gene matches: 12. The CDR3 contains 15 residues. Germline CDR1 is SGHNT and CDR2 is YYREEE (reference sequence). In DNA, the CDR3 is TGTGCCAGCACCAAGGACGGGACAGGGATCCACGAGCAGTACTTC. Encoded protein: CASTKDGTGIHEQYF.

This clone occurred a few times. The V and J genes are TRBV6-5 and TRBJ2-6; D is perhaps TRBD2 (5 bases). The length of the CDR3 is 15 residues. Germline lookup yields CDR1 MNHEY and CDR2 SVGAGI. Between the trimmed V and J ends, which lost 2 bases and 0 bases, there was a span of 5 bases. This CDR3 is CASSYRDSGANVLTF. CDR3 sequence (DNA): TGTGCCAGCAGTTACCGGGACTCTGGGGCCAACGTCCTGACTTTC.

The chain carries TRBV29-1 and TRBJ1-4; D is uncertain. This CDR3 is built from 13 residues. Trimming left V 6 bases short and J 0 bases short, with 8 bases between. Germline V lookup: CDR1 SQVTM, CDR2 ANQGSEA. The CDR3 spells CSVKTATNEKLFF. The CDR3 bases are TGCAGCGTAAAGACTGCAACTAATGAAAAACTGTTTTTT.

The V gene is TRBV7-2, the J gene TRBJ2-2; D unclear. Germline CDR1 SGHTA, CDR2 FQGNSA. With 6 bases removed from V and 6 bases from J, the gap between germline ends came to 11 bases. This CDR3 has 13 amino acids. CDR3 residues: CASSRVVAGELFF. The CDR3 nucleotides read TGTGCCAGCAGTAGAGTCGTAGCCGGGGAGCTGTTTTTT.

The chain uses TRBV29-1 and TRBJ1-1; D might be TRBD1 (5 bases). Trimming removed 4 bases at V and 11 bases at J, with 11 bases between. Germline-derived CDR1 and CDR2 are SQVTM and ANQGSEA. The CDR3 is 10 amino acids. The CDR3 DNA sequence: TGCAGCGTTGGTGTCGGGGGGGCTTTCTTT. Residues: CSVGVGGAFF.

V gene TRBV9 combines with J gene TRBJ1-6, with D unclear. Germline CDR1 is SGDLS and CDR2 is YYNGEE. The CDR3 length is 13 residues. The V end lost 3 bases, the J end lost 6 bases, and 7 bases lay between the germline ends. CDR3 loop: CASSGRINSPLHF. Written as DNA, the CDR3 is TGTGCCAGCAGCGGACGGATTAATTCACCCCTCCACTTT.